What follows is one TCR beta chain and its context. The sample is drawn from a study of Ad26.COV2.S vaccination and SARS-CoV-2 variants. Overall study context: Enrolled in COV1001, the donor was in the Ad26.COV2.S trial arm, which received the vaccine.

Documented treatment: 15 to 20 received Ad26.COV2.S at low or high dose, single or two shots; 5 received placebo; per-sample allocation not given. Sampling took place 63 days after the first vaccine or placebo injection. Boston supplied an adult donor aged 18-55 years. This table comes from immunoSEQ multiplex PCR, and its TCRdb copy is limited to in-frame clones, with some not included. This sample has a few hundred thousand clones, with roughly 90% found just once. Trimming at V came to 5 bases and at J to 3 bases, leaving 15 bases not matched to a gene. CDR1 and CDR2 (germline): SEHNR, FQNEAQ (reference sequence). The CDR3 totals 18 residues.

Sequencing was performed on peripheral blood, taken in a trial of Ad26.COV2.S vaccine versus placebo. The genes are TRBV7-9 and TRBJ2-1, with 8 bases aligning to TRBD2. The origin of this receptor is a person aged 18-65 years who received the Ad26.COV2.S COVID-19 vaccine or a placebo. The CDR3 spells CASSRPGFSLAVYNEQFF. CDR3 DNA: TGTGCCAGCAGCCGCCCGGGTTTTTCACTAGCGGTCTACAATGAGCAGTTCTTC.